These 22 T cell receptor beta chains were all obtained from the same sample, sequenced in a study of shared clonotypes between healthy human individuals. The method was immunoSEQ multiplex PCR; TCRdb's version includes in-frame clones alone and lacks a portion of them. Here the sample spans a few million clones, more than 80% being singletons. Sequencing was done on a sample of naive CD4+ T cells from PBMCs. Subset in this sample: CD45RA+ positively selected. The receptors shown here come from a young man in good health. Some clones in this sample may be carry-over from other donors' samples.

The gene calls are TRBV5-5 and TRBJ2-2; possibly TRBD2 for D (7 bases). Germline V gene lookup returns CDR1 SGHKS and CDR2 YYEKEE (reference sequence). The ends were cut back, 0 bases at V and 0 bases at J, with 12 bases in the middle. CDR3 length equals 17 residues. CDR3 region: CASSLAGGPANTGELFF. CDR3 nucleotide sequence: TGTGCCAGCAGCTTGGCCGGGGGGCCCGCGAACACCGGGGAGCTGTTTTTT.

The V and J genes are TRBV5-1 and TRBJ2-1; TRBD2 matches at 11 bases. V lost 4 bases to trimming and J lost 0 bases; unmatched junction nucleotides: 6. CDR1 and CDR2 from the germline V gene are SGHRS and YFSETQ. The CDR3 runs 17 residues. The CDR3 region has the DNA TGCGCCAGCAGCAGGGGGACTAGCGGTTACTCCTACAATGAGCAGTTCTTC. It yields the protein CASSRGTSGYSYNEQFF.

About this clone: Other DNA sequences from this sample encode an identical CDR3 as well. The CDR3 bases are TGTGCCAGTAGACGGGACAGAAACACCGGGGAGCTGTTTTTT. Translated: CASRRDRNTGELFF. The chain is built from TRBV19 and TRBJ2-2; 7 nucleotides agree with TRBD1. The trim removed 6 bases at V and 2 bases at J, leaving 3 bases unmatched. In germline, CDR1 is LNHDA, CDR2 SQIVND (reference sequence). The CDR3 has 14 amino acids.

The CDR3, as DNA: TGTGCCAGCAGCCGAGGTCCCGGGAGGGCCTATGGAATCTACGAGCAGTACTTC. The encoded protein is CASSRGPGRAYGIYEQYF. The chain employs TRBV5-4 and TRBJ2-7; 8 bases line up with TRBD2. Germline V lookup: CDR1 SGHNT, CDR2 YYREEE (reference sequence). V dropped 4 bases and J dropped 3; count of bases not matched to a gene: 18. The CDR3 contains 18 residues.

The chain has TRBV5-6 and TRBJ1-1; a weak D match, TRBD1 (5 bases). Germline V gives CDR1 SGHDT, CDR2 YYEEEE. CDR3 length: 15 residues. The ends were cut back, 2 bases at V and 5 bases at J, with 16 bases in the middle. The CDR3 nucleotides read TGTGCCAGCAGCTTTATGTTCGGGGGGAGTACTGAAGCTTTCTTT. Translating gives CASSFMFGGSTEAFF.

This clone showed up just once. The chain carries TRBV30 and TRBJ1-1, with 8 bases identical to TRBD1. The CDR3 is made up of 18 amino acids. In germline, CDR1 is GTSNPN, CDR2 SVGIG (reference sequence). Losses at the gene ends were 1 base for V and 11 bases for J; bases not matched to a gene: 24. CDR3: CAWSGARDRSYPVLFAFF. CDR3 DNA sequence: TGTGCCTGGAGTGGGGCCCGGGACAGGTCCTATCCCGTGCTGTTTGCTTTCTTT.

The rearrangement uses TRBV7-3 and TRBJ2-3, with D tentatively TRBD1 (5 bases). The CDR3 length is 14 residues. Germline V lookup: CDR1 SGHTA, CDR2 FQGTGA. Trimming took 7 bases from V and 1 from J, leaving 12 bases between them. CDR3 sequence (DNA): TGTGCCAGCAACCAAGGGGCCCGCACAGATACGCAGTATTTT. This translates into CASNQGARTDTQYF.

J is TRBJ1-5 and V is TRBV7-8; D is undetermined. Deletions cut 1 base from V and 0 bases from J, with 13 bases between. This CDR3 spans 17 amino acids. CDR1 is SGHVS, CDR2 FQNEAQ, per germline. The CDR3 sequence is CASSLGAYRDSNQPQHF. For the CDR3, the DNA is TGTGCCAGCAGCTTAGGAGCATACAGAGATAGCAATCAGCCCCAGCATTTT.

Worth noting for this clone: The sample has other DNA sequences that encode this CDR3 too. The chain is built from TRBV5-1 and TRBJ2-1; D remains unclear. Germline V gene data show CDR1 as SGHRS and CDR2 as YFSETQ. This CDR3 has 16 residues. V shed 0 bases and J shed 0 bases, with 10 bases lying between them. CDR3 sequence (DNA): TGCGCCAGCAGCTTGGGGAGTGGAAGCTCCTACAATGAGCAGTTCTTC. It is translated as CASSLGSGSSYNEQFF.

The chain couples TRBV28 to TRBJ2-3; D gene ambiguous. Trimming took 5 bases from V and 6 from J, leaving 12 bases between them. This CDR3 spans 13 amino acids. CDR1 and CDR2 from the germline V gene are MDHEN and SYDVKM. CDR3 region: CASSPTLEDTQYF. For the CDR3, the DNA is TGTGCCAGCAGTCCCACGTTGGAGGATACGCAGTATTTT.

The chain employs TRBV5-1 and TRBJ2-5; the D is unclear. V lost 2 bases, J lost 5 bases, and 13 bases lay in between. This CDR3 is built from 14 residues. CDR1 and CDR2 (germline): SGHRS, YFSETQ. The CDR3 loop reads CASSFSSVGETQYF. CDR3 DNA sequence: TGCGCCAGCAGCTTTTCGTCAGTGGGGGAGACCCAGTACTTC.

The chain has TRBV4-2 and TRBJ2-7; 9 positions agree with TRBD1. V shed 1 base and J 3 bases; nucleotides not matched to a gene: 7. CDR3 length: 16 amino acids. Per germline, CDR1 LGHNA and CDR2 YNFKEQ. The CDR3 sequence: CASSQVVTGGIYEQYF. CDR3 bases: TGTGCCAGCAGCCAAGTCGTTACAGGGGGCATCTACGAGCAGTACTTC.

This chain links TRBV5-1 with TRBJ2-4, with TRBD1 identical over 7 bases. The CDR3 is 14 residues long. J was trimmed by 12 bases and V by 0 bases; bases with no gene match: 9. CDR1 and CDR2 (germline): SGHRS, YFSETQ. The CDR3 loop reads CASSLEGAGDNQYF. The CDR3 coding sequence is TGCGCCAGCAGCTTGGAGGGGGCAGGTGATAATCAGTACTTC.

The chain uses TRBV7-8 and TRBJ2-6, with D perhaps matching TRBD2 (6 bases). The CDR3 covers 16 residues. CDR1 is SGHVS, CDR2 FQNEAQ, per germline. V lost 5 bases, J lost 0 bases, and 11 bases lay in between. This CDR3 is CASSQGLTSGANVLTF. CDR3 nucleotide sequence: TGTGCCAGCAGCCAGGGACTCACCTCTGGGGCCAACGTCCTGACTTTC.

V is TRBV6-5 and J is TRBJ2-2; perhaps D is TRBD1 or TRBD2 (6 bases each). Germline V gene lookup returns CDR1 MNHEY and CDR2 SVGAGI. V lost 8 bases and J lost 4, with 8 bases in between. This CDR3 has 12 amino acids. The CDR3 reads CASGGPTGELFF. CDR3 DNA sequence: TGTGCCAGCGGGGGGCCCACCGGGGAGCTGTTTTTT.

The genes are TRBV9 and TRBJ1-4; D possibly corresponds to TRBD1 (6 bases). V was pared by 4 bases and J by 7 bases, with 17 bases between. From germline, CDR1 is SGDLS and CDR2 YYNGEE. The CDR3 is made up of 15 amino acids. The CDR3 DNA reads as TGTGCCAGCAGCCCCTACTCGGGGGCTGGTGAAAAACTGTTTTTT. Its translation is CASSPYSGAGEKLFF. Supplemented by reference TRBV9 and TRBJ1-4, the full variable domain reads DSGVTQTPKHLITATGQRVTLRCSPRSGDLSVYWYQQSLDQGLQFLIQYYNGEERAKGNILERFSAQQFPDLHSELNLSSLELGDSALYFCASSPYSGAGEKLFFGSGTQLSVL.

The chain couples TRBV6-1 to TRBJ2-1; D possibly corresponds to TRBD2 (5 bases). The CDR3 runs to 15 residues. Germline lookup yields CDR1 MNHNS and CDR2 SASEGT. V was shortened by 2 bases and J by 8 bases, with 16 bases between the two germline ends. The CDR3 nucleotides are TGTGCCAGCAGTGAAAGGCTAGCTTCTAACCATGAGCAGTTCTTC. This encodes CASSERLASNHEQFF.

V and J are TRBV5-1 and TRBJ2-1; D not resolved. Germline CDR1 is SGHRS and CDR2 is YFSETQ. The CDR3 is made up of 15 amino acids. V lost 5 bases to trimming and J lost 0 bases, with 12 bases between them. CDR3 coding DNA: TGCGCCAGCAGTAGTGTTAGGAGCTCCTACAATGAGCAGTTCTTC. Translated: CASSSVRSSYNEQFF.

The rearrangement joins TRBV7-2 to TRBJ2-3, with 7 bases aligning to TRBD2. The CDR3 length is 16 residues. In germline, CDR1 is SGHTA, CDR2 FQGNSA. Trimming cost V 5 bases and J 0 bases; bases outside gene matches: 8. CDR3 region: CASSLIAGSSTDTQYF. CDR3 DNA sequence: TGTGCCAGCAGCCTTATAGCGGGCTCTAGCACAGATACGCAGTATTTT.

Of note for this clone: Other nucleotide sequences from this sample produce the same CDR3. V gene TRBV5-1 combines with J gene TRBJ2-2; tentative D call: TRBD1 (6 bases). Germline V CDR1 and CDR2: SGHRS, YFSETQ. This CDR3 has 14 residues. V lost 0 bases and J 6 bases, leaving 9 bases between the germline ends. The CDR3 loop reads CASSLGSGAGELFF. CDR3 DNA: TGCGCCAGCAGCTTGGGCTCAGGGGCCGGGGAGCTGTTTTTT.

The rearrangement joins TRBV28 to TRBJ2-7; the D gene is possibly TRBD1 (5 bases). The CDR3 loop spans 15 amino acids. CDR1 and CDR2 from the germline V gene are MDHEN and SYDVKM. V was trimmed by 4 bases and J by 3 bases, leaving 16 bases between them. CDR3 protein: CASSSPGLTLYEQYF. CDR3 nucleotide sequence: TGTGCCAGCAGTTCCCCAGGGTTAACCCTCTACGAGCAGTACTTC.

This sequence joins TRBV2 and TRBJ1-1; D gene uncertain. CDR3 length equals 14 residues. With 7 bases removed from V and 1 base from J, the gap between germline ends came to 13 bases. The germline gives CDR1 SNHLY, CDR2 FYNNEI. CDR3 sequence: CASTPGRWNTEAFF. The CDR3 nucleotides read TGTGCCAGCACCCCTGGGCGGTGGAACACTGAAGCTTTCTTT.